This entry is about one T cell receptor (beta chain). The CDR3 runs 16 residues. The germline V and J ends were trimmed by 1 base and 5 bases, with 17 bases remaining between them. Germline V gene sequence: CDR1 MGHRA, CDR2 YSYEKL. This sample was taken from a study of OX40 agonist ivuxolimab in advanced cancers. Turning to the study itself: Head and neck, renal cell, melanoma or hepatocellular carcinoma were the cancers that dose-escalation patients had. Previous treatment with anti-PD-1, anti-PD-L1 or anti-CTLA-4 therapy was allowed; 40% had received some.

Clones were read by immunoSEQ multiplex PCR, and TCRdb kept only the in-frame ones, dropping some. The sample records roughly 70,000 clones, 84% being singletons. Sequences were derived from CD4+ or CD8+ T cells sorted from blood, sampled in a trial of the OX40 agonist ivuxolimab. The source is an adult with an advanced solid tumor such as melanoma, head and neck, liver or kidney cancer. The chain employs TRBV4-1 and TRBJ1-1; D call uncertain. CDR3 nucleotides: TGCGCCAGCAGCCAAGTCGAGAAGGTCAGGCGGACTGAAGCTTTCTTT. Translated: CASSQVEKVRRTEAFF.